This TCR beta chain was captured in a study of cytomegalovirus exposure and HLA in healthy donors. This CDR3 contains 13 residues. The germline V gene encodes CDR1 MDHEN and CDR2 SYDVKM. J was trimmed by 4 bases and V by 2 bases; bases with no gene match: 1. Study-level results: The investigators catalogued 150 or so TCR beta chains as cytomegalovirus-associated.

Use of 60 Vbeta and 13 Jbeta primers characterized the PCR. Only in-frame clones appear in the TCRdb table, and some are missing; sequencing was by immunoSEQ multiplex PCR. Seen here are approximately 200,000 clones, approximately 70% observed once, and the top ten hold approximately 2.8%. With respect to this clone: Its antigen is not identified.

Sequencing was done on a sample of PBMCs. The V and J genes are TRBV28 and TRBJ2-5; 7 bases line up with TRBD2. This receptor was obtained from a young woman in good health and CMV-seropositive. The CDR3 is CASSLGGGETQYF. The DNA of the CDR3 is TGTGCCAGCAGTTTAGGGGGGGGAGAGACCCAGTACTTC.